This T cell receptor beta chain was profiled in a study of blood T cell repertoires in COVID-19. The assay was immunoSEQ multiplex PCR, and TCRdb's table has in-frame clones only and misses some. Among around 250,000 clones, 86% were seen once, and the ten largest hold roughly 12%. This receptor was identified in a man of 80 years or more with acute or convalescent COVID-19. The sample consisted of peripheral blood.

Here the CDR3 reads CASSQEGGTGELFF. As DNA, the CDR3 is TGTGCCAGCAGCCAAGAGGGGGGTACCGGGGAGCTGTTTTTT. This chain uses TRBV3-1 (or the pseudogene TRBV3-2) with TRBJ2-2, with D possibly matching TRBD2 (6 bases). Germline-derived CDR1 and CDR2 are LGHDT and YNNKEL (reference sequence). This CDR3 is built from 14 residues. Deletions cut 0 bases from V and 5 bases from J, with 7 bases between.